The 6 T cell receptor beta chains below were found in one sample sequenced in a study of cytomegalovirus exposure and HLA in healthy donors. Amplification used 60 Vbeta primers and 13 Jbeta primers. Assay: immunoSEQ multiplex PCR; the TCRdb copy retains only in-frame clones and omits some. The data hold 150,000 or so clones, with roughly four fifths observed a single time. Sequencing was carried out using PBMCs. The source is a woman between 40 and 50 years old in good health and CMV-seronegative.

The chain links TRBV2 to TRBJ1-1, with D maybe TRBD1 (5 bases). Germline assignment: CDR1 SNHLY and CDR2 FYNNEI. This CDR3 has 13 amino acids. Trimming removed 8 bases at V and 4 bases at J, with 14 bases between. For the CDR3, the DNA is TGTGCCAGCGACTTAGGGGCAGGCACTGAAGCTTTCTTT. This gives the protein CASDLGAGTEAFF.

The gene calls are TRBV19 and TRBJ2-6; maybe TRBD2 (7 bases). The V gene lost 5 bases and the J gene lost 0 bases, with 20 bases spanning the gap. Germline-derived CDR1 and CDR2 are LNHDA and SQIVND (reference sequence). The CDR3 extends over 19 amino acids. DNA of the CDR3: TGTGCCAGTAGTGGGGAGGGAGGGGGGCTTGGCTCTGGGGCCAACGTCCTGACTTTC. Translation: CASSGEGGGLGSGANVLTF.

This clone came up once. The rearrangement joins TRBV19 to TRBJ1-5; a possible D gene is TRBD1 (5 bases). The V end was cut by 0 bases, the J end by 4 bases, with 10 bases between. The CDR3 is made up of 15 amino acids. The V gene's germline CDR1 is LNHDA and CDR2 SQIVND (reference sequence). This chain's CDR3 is CASSIDPGGNQPQHF. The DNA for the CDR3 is TGTGCCAGTAGTATAGATCCGGGGGGAAATCAGCCCCAGCATTTT. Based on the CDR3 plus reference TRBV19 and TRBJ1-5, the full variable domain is DGGITQSPKYLFRKEGQNVTLSCEQNLNHDAMYWYRQDPGQGLRLIYYSQIVNDFQKGDIAEGYSVSREKKESFPLTVTSAQKNPTAFYLCASSIDPGGNQPQHFGDGTRLSIL.

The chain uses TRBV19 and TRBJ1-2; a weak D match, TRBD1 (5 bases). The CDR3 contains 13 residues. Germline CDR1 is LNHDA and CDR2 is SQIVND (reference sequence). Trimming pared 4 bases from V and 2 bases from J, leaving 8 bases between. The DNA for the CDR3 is TGTGCCAGTAGTAGGGACTCCAACTATGGCTACACCTTC. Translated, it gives CASSRDSNYGYTF.

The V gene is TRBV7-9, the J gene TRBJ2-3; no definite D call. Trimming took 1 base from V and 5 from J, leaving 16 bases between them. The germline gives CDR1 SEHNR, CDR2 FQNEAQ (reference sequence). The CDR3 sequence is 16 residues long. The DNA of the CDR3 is TGTGCCAGCAGCTTAGGCAGCTGGGCTAAGCAAGATACGCAGTATTTT. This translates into CASSLGSWAKQDTQYF.

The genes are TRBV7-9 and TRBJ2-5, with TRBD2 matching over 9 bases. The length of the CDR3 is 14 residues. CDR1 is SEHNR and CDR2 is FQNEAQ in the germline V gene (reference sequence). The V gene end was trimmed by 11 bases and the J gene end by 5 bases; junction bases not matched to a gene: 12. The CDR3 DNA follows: TGTGCCCCTGGGCCAGCGGGGGGTCTGGAGACCCAGTACTTC. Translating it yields CAPGPAGGLETQYF.